The 30 T cell receptor beta chains below all came from one sample that was sequenced in a study of T cell changes during pregnancy in multiple sclerosis. Method: immunoSEQ multiplex PCR; TCRdb's copy keeps in-frame clones and lacks some. The table has 100,000 or so clones, about 93% seen once. This sample comprised peripheral blood, obtained after pregnancy. Receptors were obtained from a female donor in good health, enrolled as a control in a pregnancy study.

This clone was seen once. V is TRBV2 and J is TRBJ2-5, with D possibly matching TRBD2 (5 bases). Germline-derived CDR1 and CDR2 are SNHLY and FYNNEI. The V end was cut by 7 bases, the J end by 3 bases, with 18 bases between. This CDR3 has 15 amino acids. The CDR3 sequence is CASNRLFSVEETQYF. The CDR3 nucleotides read TGTGCCAGCAACCGCCTCTTTAGCGTTGAAGAGACCCAGTACTTC.

This CDR3 is CASSLPGQETQYF. The CDR3 nucleotides are TGTGCCAGCAGCTTGCCCGGGCAAGAGACCCAGTACTTC. V and J are TRBV5-4 and TRBJ2-5; D unresolved. The CDR3 loop spans 13 amino acids. Germline CDR1 reads SGHNT; CDR2 reads YYREEE (reference sequence). The V end was cut by 1 base, the J end by 2 bases, with 6 bases between.

The chain links TRBV5-1 to TRBJ2-7; D is possibly TRBD1 (6 bases). The V end lost 0 bases, the J end lost 3 bases, and 10 bases lay between the germline ends. The CDR3 extends over 14 amino acids. CDR1 SGHRS and CDR2 YFSETQ come from the germline V gene. CDR3 bases: TGCGCCAGCAGCTTGGACAGGGAATACTACGAGCAGTACTTC. Its translation: CASSLDREYYEQYF.

This chain links TRBV28 with TRBJ2-2; D might be TRBD2 (6 bases). Trimming pared 6 bases from V and 1 base from J, leaving 12 bases between. The CDR3 extends over 15 amino acids. Germline loops: CDR1 MDHEN, CDR2 SYDVKM. The CDR3 bases are TGTGCCAGCAGGGCCCTTAGCGGGAACACCGGGGAGCTGTTTTTT. Translating gives CASRALSGNTGELFF.

The genes are TRBV15 and TRBJ2-5; maybe TRBD1 (6 bases). There are 17 residues in the CDR3. The germline CDR1 and CDR2 sequences are LNHNV and YYDKDF (reference sequence). V was shortened by 0 bases and J by 1 base, with 15 bases between the two germline ends. As DNA, the CDR3 is TGTGCCACCAGCAGAGATGCAGGGACACGGTTCCAAGAGACCCAGTACTTC. Protein product: CATSRDAGTRFQETQYF. The full variable domain, completed using reference TRBV15 and TRBJ2-5, is DAMVIQNPRYQVTQFGKPVTLSCSQTLNHNVMYWYQQKSSQAPKLLFHYYDKDFNNEADTPDNFQSRRPNTSFCFLDIRSPGLGDTAMYLCATSRDAGTRFQETQYFGPGTRLLVL.

The chain is built from TRBV28 and TRBJ2-1; 9 nucleotides line up with TRBD2. V lost 3 bases to trimming and J lost 7 bases; unmatched junction nucleotides: 7. Germline assignment: CDR1 MDHEN and CDR2 SYDVKM. The CDR3 has 15 amino acids. The DNA for the CDR3 is TGTGCCAGCAGTTTCCGTAGCGGGAGAAAGAATGAGCAGTTCTTC. This sequence encodes CASSFRSGRKNEQFF.

V usage is TRBV5-1 and J usage is TRBJ1-1; 7 positions match TRBD1. Germline CDR1 SGHRS, CDR2 YFSETQ. This CDR3 has 13 residues. The ends lost 4 bases at V and 3 bases at J; junction bases unmatched: 3. CDR3 loop: CASSVQGDTEAFF. The DNA of the CDR3 is TGCGCCAGCAGCGTGCAGGGGGACACTGAAGCTTTCTTT.

This clone showed up just once. The J gene is TRBJ2-2, the V gene TRBV4-2; the D gene is possibly TRBD2 (6 bases). CDR3 length: 15 amino acids. The V and J ends lost 5 bases and 8 bases respectively, with 18 bases between them. Looked up from germline, CDR1 is LGHNA and CDR2 is YNFKEQ. CDR3 sequence reads: CASSTGLQLVGELFF. CDR3 nucleotides: TGTGCCAGCAGCACGGGACTGCAGTTAGTGGGGGAGCTGTTTTTT.

The rearrangement links TRBV11-2 to TRBJ2-3, with 7 bases matching TRBD1. CDR3 length: 13 residues. Trimming took 6 bases from V and 7 from J; bases not matched to a gene: 7. Germline V CDR1 and CDR2: SGHAT, FQNNGV. CDR3 protein: CASSYRDRNTQYF. CDR3 nucleotide sequence: TGTGCCAGCAGTTATCGGGACAGAAATACGCAGTATTTT.

The chain is built from TRBV5-5 and TRBJ2-1, with D perhaps matching TRBD2 (6 bases). There are 16 residues in the CDR3. Trimming left V 5 bases short and J 0 bases short, with 15 bases between. Germline values: CDR1 SGHKS, CDR2 YYEKEE (reference sequence). CDR3 in DNA: TGTGCCAGCAGGGTGAGGGCTAGCGACTCCTACAATGAGCAGTTCTTC. Translating gives CASRVRASDSYNEQFF.

The rearrangement links TRBV5-1 to TRBJ2-1, with D possibly matching TRBD1 (6 bases). CDR1 is SGHRS and CDR2 is YFSETQ in the germline V gene. The CDR3 spans 14 residues. Trimming took 4 bases from V and 8 from J, leaving 16 bases between them. CDR3 sequence reads: CASSEGQGRDEQFF. Written as DNA, the CDR3 is TGCGCCAGCAGCGAAGGGCAGGGGCGGGATGAGCAGTTCTTC.

The V call is TRBV11-2, the J call TRBJ2-5, with 8 bases that match TRBD2. The CDR3 is 14 residues long. The germline V gene has CDR1 SGHAT and CDR2 FQNNGV. J gave up 4 bases and V 5 bases, and 6 bases lay outside the gene matches. The CDR3 here is CASSLGLVVETQYF. CDR3 sequence (DNA): TGTGCCAGCAGCCTGGGACTAGTTGTAGAGACCCAGTACTTC. The variable domain in full, with the rest retrieved from reference TRBV11-2 and TRBJ2-5, is EAGVAQSPRYKIIEKRQSVAFWCNPISGHATLYWYQQILGQGPKLLIQFQNNGVVDDSQLPKDRFSAERLKGVDSTLKIQPAKLEDSAVYLCASSLGLVVETQYFGPGTRLLVL.

The chain links TRBV5-4 to TRBJ2-7, with 9 bases aligning to TRBD2. Looked up from germline, CDR1 is SGHNT and CDR2 is YYREEE (reference sequence). The CDR3 length is 15 residues. Trimming took 5 bases from V and 0 from J; bases not matched to a gene: 6. This CDR3 reads CASSHSGRSSYEQYF. As DNA, the CDR3 is TGTGCCAGCAGTCACAGCGGGAGGAGCTCCTACGAGCAGTACTTC.

The rearrangement links TRBV7-9 to TRBJ2-7; 10 bases match TRBD2. The CDR3 covers 16 residues. Germline trimming cut 1 base from V and 2 bases from J; bases unmatched to any gene: 5. Germline CDR1 and CDR2: SEHNR and FQNEAQ (reference sequence). The CDR3 here is CASSLVGLARTYEQYF. The CDR3 bases are TGTGCCAGCAGCTTAGTGGGACTAGCGAGAACCTACGAGCAGTACTTC. Variable domain in full (rest from reference TRBV7-9 and TRBJ2-7): DTGVSQNPRHKITKRGQNVTFRCDPISEHNRLYWYRQTLGQGPEFLTYFQNEAQLEKSRLLSDRFSAERPKGSFSTLEIQRTEQGDSAMYLCASSLVGLARTYEQYFGPGTRLTVT.

This clone was observed a single time. This chain connects TRBV19 to TRBJ2-3; 13 nucleotides agree with TRBD2. Germline V gene lookup returns CDR1 LNHDA and CDR2 SQIVND (reference sequence). With 6 bases clipped from V and 9 bases from J, the junction kept 9 bases outside the gene matches. This CDR3 has 15 residues. The CDR3 protein is CASSRGGTSGTTQYF. Here the CDR3 DNA reads TGTGCCAGTAGCCGGGGGGGGACTAGCGGGACGACGCAGTATTTT.

The chain is built from TRBV28 and TRBJ2-4; the D gene is possibly TRBD1 (7 bases). Germline-derived CDR1 and CDR2 are MDHEN and SYDVKM. The CDR3 is made up of 18 amino acids. The germline V and J ends were trimmed by 8 bases and 0 bases, with 23 bases remaining between them. The CDR3 DNA reads as TGTGCCAGCGGAGGGGGCGTATCCCCCTTCATAGCCAAAAACATTCAGTACTTC. This translates into CASGGGVSPFIAKNIQYF.

The chain recombines TRBV6-1 with TRBJ1-4; D gene uncertain. V was trimmed by 6 bases and J by 8 bases, leaving 13 bases between them. From germline, CDR1 is MNHNS and CDR2 SASEGT. The length of the CDR3 is 13 residues. For the CDR3, the DNA is TGTGCCAGCAGACTTAGCTATCTCGAAAAACTGTTTTTT. It translates to CASRLSYLEKLFF.

The chain couples TRBV5-6 to TRBJ2-2; D ambiguous. The CDR3 is 16 residues long. Trimming took 0 bases from V and 0 from J, leaving 9 bases between them. Germline CDR1 is SGHDT and CDR2 is YYEEEE. CDR3 sequence reads: CASSLVPGTNTGELFF. CDR3 nucleotide sequence: TGTGCCAGCAGCTTGGTTCCGGGTACGAACACCGGGGAGCTGTTTTTT. Using reference TRBV5-6 and TRBJ2-2 for the parts outside the CDR3, the full variable domain is DAGVTQSPTHLIKTRGQQVTLRCSPKSGHDTVSWYQQALGQGPQFIFQYYEEEERQRGNFPDRFSGHQFPNYSSELNVNALLLGDSALYLCASSLVPGTNTGELFFGEGSRLTVL.

V and J are TRBV28 and TRBJ2-5; D perhaps matches TRBD2 (6 bases). The CDR3 runs 12 residues. V was trimmed by 6 bases and J by 5 bases, leaving 10 bases between them. The germline CDR1 and CDR2 sequences are MDHEN and SYDVKM. In DNA form, the CDR3 reads TGTGCCAGCAGCGCGAGCGGGGAGACCCAGTACTTC. The encoded protein is CASSASGETQYF.

The rearrangement joins TRBV28 to TRBJ1-1; D is ambiguous. CDR3 length: 15 residues. Germline V CDR1 and CDR2: MDHEN, SYDVKM. V was pared by 2 bases and J by 4 bases, with 14 bases between. CDR3 region: CASSLSRALPTEAFF. In DNA form, the CDR3 reads TGTGCCAGCAGTTTAAGTCGCGCACTCCCCACTGAAGCTTTCTTT.

This clone was seen only a few times. The genes are TRBV5-1 and TRBJ1-2, with 8 bases lining up with TRBD1. The CDR3 is 14 amino acids. The V gene's germline CDR1 is SGHRS and CDR2 YFSETQ. V lost 0 bases, J lost 2 bases, and 0 bases stayed unmatched. CDR3 DNA sequence: TGCGCCAGCAGCTTGGACAGGGGGAACTATGGCTACACCTTC. It specifies CASSLDRGNYGYTF.

The chain joins TRBV10-1 to TRBJ2-7, with D perhaps TRBD2 (6 bases). V dropped 8 bases and J dropped 2 bases, with 13 bases sitting between them. This CDR3 spans 13 amino acids. Per germline, CDR1 WNHNN and CDR2 SYGVQD (reference sequence). Here the CDR3 DNA reads TGCGCCAGCGTTCCGGGACTTCCCTACGAGCAGTACTTC. This translates into CASVPGLPYEQYF.

The chain has TRBV30 and TRBJ1-3, with unresolved D. The germline V gene has CDR1 GTSNPN and CDR2 SVGIG (reference sequence). V was shortened by 0 bases and J by 0 bases, with 6 bases between the two germline ends. There are 14 residues in the CDR3. Here the CDR3 reads CAWSVFGSGNTIYF. The CDR3 DNA reads as TGTGCCTGGAGTGTATTCGGCTCTGGAAACACCATATATTTT.

The genes are TRBV28 and TRBJ2-5, with D unclear. V lost 4 bases, J lost 5 bases, and 8 bases lay in between. From germline, CDR1 is MDHEN and CDR2 SYDVKM. CDR3 length equals 12 residues. The CDR3 nucleotides are TGTGCCAGCAGTTGGTCCGGGGAGACCCAGTACTTC. The encoded protein is CASSWSGETQYF.

The chain combines TRBV6-1 with TRBJ1-1, with 7 bases fitting TRBD1. The CDR3 is made up of 18 amino acids. Germline assignment: CDR1 MNHNS and CDR2 SASEGT. V was clipped by 1 base and J by 1 base; unmatched bases: 12. The CDR3 region is CASSEERIGGWGNTEAFF. In nucleotides, the CDR3 is TGTGCCAGCAGTGAAGAAAGAATAGGGGGCTGGGGGAACACTGAAGCTTTCTTT.

This clone was seen only once. This chain connects TRBV5-1 to TRBJ1-3; 9 nucleotides align to TRBD1. Germline V gene sequence: CDR1 SGHRS, CDR2 YFSETQ. With V trimmed by 4 bases and J by 4 bases, 9 bases remained unmatched. CDR3 length equals 16 residues. In DNA form, the CDR3 reads TGCGCCAGCAGCCTAACTACAGGGGGCGCGGGAAACACCATATATTTT. Translation: CASSLTTGGAGNTIYF. The whole variable domain, remainder taken from reference TRBV5-1 and TRBJ1-3, is KAGVTQTPRYLIKTRGQQVTLSCSPISGHRSVSWYQQTPGQGLQFLFEYFSETQRNKGNFPGRFSGRQFSNSRSEMNVSTLELGDSALYLCASSLTTGGAGNTIYFGEGSWLTVV.

The table lists this clone with a count of one. V gene TRBV28 combines with J gene TRBJ2-3; D unclear. This CDR3 has 15 residues. The V and J ends lost 3 bases and 2 bases respectively, with 12 bases between them. Germline lookup yields CDR1 MDHEN and CDR2 SYDVKM. CDR3 amino acids: CASSFRELLTDTQYF. CDR3 coding DNA: TGTGCCAGCAGTTTCCGCGAGCTTCTCACAGATACGCAGTATTTT.

This chain uses TRBV9 with TRBJ2-2, with D perhaps TRBD1 (5 bases). The CDR3 runs 16 residues. The ends were cut back, 4 bases at V and 0 bases at J, with 13 bases in the middle. Germline V lookup: CDR1 SGDLS, CDR2 YYNGEE. CDR3 region: CASSPQPGPNTGELFF. The CDR3 bases are TGTGCCAGCAGCCCTCAACCAGGGCCGAACACCGGGGAGCTGTTTTTT.

V gene TRBV11-2 combines with J gene TRBJ2-1; TRBD1 agrees at 11 bases. Germline trimming cut 5 bases from V and 6 bases from J; bases unmatched to any gene: 3. CDR1 SGHAT and CDR2 FQNNGV come from the germline V gene. This CDR3 contains 14 residues. CDR3 in amino acids: CASSPGTGGNEQFF. The CDR3, as DNA: TGTGCCAGCAGCCCTGGGACAGGGGGCAATGAGCAGTTCTTC.

This chain links TRBV30 with TRBJ2-5; D perhaps matches TRBD2 (5 bases). Trimming removed 3 bases at V and 1 base at J, with 9 bases between. The CDR3 is 13 residues long. Germline CDR1 reads GTSNPN; CDR2 reads SVGIG (reference sequence). CDR3 loop: CAWSGVIQETQYF. In DNA form, the CDR3 reads TGTGCCTGGAGCGGGGTTATCCAAGAGACCCAGTACTTC.